The 14 T cell receptor beta chains below all came from one sample that was sequenced in a study of shared clonotypes between healthy human individuals. Method: immunoSEQ multiplex PCR; TCRdb's copy keeps in-frame clones and lacks some. Among approximately 1,000,000 clones, about 80% were seen once, and the ten largest hold approximately 0.9%. Sequencing was carried out using memory CD4+ T cells from PBMCs. Subset described: CD45RA-negative fraction. These receptors all come from a man aged 18 to 29 in good health. Some clones in this sample may be carry-over from other donors' samples.

The chain employs TRBV6-6 and TRBJ1-2; no firm D call. Germline-derived CDR1 and CDR2 are MNHNY and SVGAGI (reference sequence). The CDR3 length is 11 residues. V lost 10 bases and J 3 bases, leaving 9 bases between the germline ends. DNA for the CDR3: TGTGCCATCTCAAAGGACTATGGCTACACCTTC. It codes for CAISKDYGYTF.

The chain uses TRBV10-2 and TRBJ2-7; 7 positions match TRBD1. Germline lookup yields CDR1 WSHSY and CDR2 SAAADI. Germline trimming cut 8 bases from V and 6 bases from J; bases unmatched to any gene: 10. This CDR3 contains 13 residues. The chain's CDR3 is CASRRDSLGEQYF. Here the CDR3 DNA reads TGCGCCAGCCGCCGGGACAGCCTCGGCGAGCAGTACTTC.

This chain's CDR3 is CASSPSNSGTSGRGHEQFF. The CDR3 DNA is TGTGCCAGCTCACCATCAAATTCCGGGACTAGCGGGAGGGGCCATGAGCAGTTCTTC. The J gene is TRBJ2-1, the V gene TRBV18, with 16 positions matching TRBD2. J was trimmed by 8 bases and V by 2 bases; bases with no gene match: 12. Germline loops: CDR1 KGHSH, CDR2 LQKENI. CDR3 length: 19 residues.

The CDR3 nucleotides are TGTGCCAGCAGCAAGGAGCCCGGGACACCCTATGGCTACACCTTC. Its protein is CASSKEPGTPYGYTF. The chain recombines TRBV5-6 with TRBJ1-2, with a weak D call TRBD1 (6 bases). Looked up from germline, CDR1 is SGHDT and CDR2 is YYEEEE. CDR3 length equals 15 residues. V lost 4 bases, J lost 4 bases, and 17 bases lay in between.

For this clone: A far more abundant clone sits one base away, making this likely a read error. The chain couples TRBV5-8 to TRBJ1-2; 7 bases line up with TRBD1. Per the germline V gene, CDR1 is SGHTS and CDR2 is YDEGEE. V lost 0 bases, J lost 2 bases, and 1 base stayed unmatched. The CDR3 length is 14 residues. This chain's CDR3 is CASSLDRGNYGYTF. CDR3 sequence (DNA): TGTGCCAGCAGCTTGGACAGGGGAAACTATGGCTACACCTTC.

The chain carries TRBV29-1 and TRBJ2-1, with TRBD2 identical over 8 bases. Germline CDR1 SQVTM, CDR2 ANQGSEA. The CDR3 covers 16 residues. The V segment lost 6 bases and the J segment 0 bases; nucleotides outside the gene matches: 10. CDR3 DNA: TGCAGCGTGTCGGGGGGGCGCCTGAGCTCCTACAATGAGCAGTTCTTC. It is translated as CSVSGGRLSSYNEQFF.

This chain uses TRBV28 with TRBJ2-1, with 7 bases identical to TRBD2. CDR3 length: 16 residues. The junction had 11 bases not matched to a gene; V was cut back by 2 bases and J by 7 bases. Germline V CDR1 and CDR2: MDHEN, SYDVKM. The CDR3 bases are TGTGCCAGCAGTTTAGCGGGAGCGTTGCTAGGTAATGAGCAGTTCTTC. This encodes CASSLAGALLGNEQFF.

The chain uses TRBV2 and TRBJ2-1; 7 bases line up with TRBD1. There are 12 residues in the CDR3. V dropped 6 bases and J dropped 15; count of bases not matched to a gene: 11. CDR1 SNHLY and CDR2 FYNNEI come from the germline V gene. The CDR3 is CASRASSGQPFF. The CDR3 DNA reads TGTGCCAGCAGAGCGTCATCGGGACAGCCGTTCTTC. The whole variable domain, remainder taken from reference TRBV2 and TRBJ2-1, is EPEVTQTPSHQVTQMGQEVILRCVPISNHLYFYWYRQILGQKVEFLVSFYNNEISEKSEIFDDQFSVERPDGSNFTLKIRSTKLEDSAMYFCASRASSGQPFFGPGTRLTVL.

This chain uses TRBV27 with TRBJ2-3, with 8 bases identical to TRBD1. The CDR3 length is 16 residues. The germline gives CDR1 MNHEY, CDR2 SMNVEV (reference sequence). With V trimmed by 6 bases and J by 2 bases, 10 bases remained unmatched. The CDR3 bases are TGTGCCAGCAGACCGAATGGACAGGGATCCACAGATACGCAGTATTTT. It is translated as CASRPNGQGSTDTQYF.

V usage is TRBV5-1 and J usage is TRBJ2-3; 12 nucleotides match TRBD2. V shed 2 bases, J shed 1 base, and the junction held 8 bases outside the gene matches. The CDR3 is made up of 18 amino acids. CDR1 SGHRS and CDR2 YFSETQ come from the germline V gene. Here the CDR3 reads CASSLNLGLAGRTDTQYF. In DNA form, the CDR3 reads TGCGCCAGCAGCTTAAACCTCGGACTAGCGGGACGCACAGATACGCAGTATTTT. Together with reference TRBV5-1 and TRBJ2-3, the CDR3 gives the full variable domain: KAGVTQTPRYLIKTRGQQVTLSCSPISGHRSVSWYQQTPGQGLQFLFEYFSETQRNKGNFPGRFSGRQFSNSRSEMNVSTLELGDSALYLCASSLNLGLAGRTDTQYFGPGTRLTVL.

The chain carries TRBV29-1 and TRBJ1-2, with TRBD1 as a possible D gene (6 bases). This CDR3 comprises 13 residues. Germline lookup yields CDR1 SQVTM and CDR2 ANQGSEA. V was pared by 1 base and J by 8 bases, with 14 bases between. The CDR3 here is CSVEVPGARGYTF. CDR3 bases: TGCAGCGTTGAAGTACCAGGGGCTAGGGGCTACACCTTC.

Concerning this clone: Other DNA variants within this sample encode the same CDR3. The chain joins TRBV29-1 to TRBJ2-3, with 9 bases that match TRBD2. The length of the CDR3 is 13 residues. Trimming removed 3 bases from V and 3 bases from J; junction bases left unmatched: 1. The V gene's germline CDR1 is SQVTM and CDR2 ANQGSEA. This chain's CDR3 is CSVDAGGTDTQYF. The CDR3 nucleotides read TGCAGCGTTGATGCGGGAGGGACAGATACGCAGTATTTT.

The chain links TRBV11-2 to TRBJ1-3; a possible D gene is TRBD1 (5 bases). The CDR3 runs to 14 residues. Germline-derived CDR1 and CDR2 are SGHAT and FQNNGV. V was pared by 1 base and J by 3 bases, with 7 bases between. The CDR3 DNA reads as TGTGCCAGCAGCTTAGCAGGGCTTGGAAACACCATATATTTT. This gives the protein CASSLAGLGNTIYF.

V is TRBV5-1 and J is TRBJ2-3; 8 bases fit TRBD2. V shed 1 base, J shed 4 bases, and the junction held 8 bases outside the gene matches. The CDR3 has 16 residues. Germline V gene lookup returns CDR1 SGHRS and CDR2 YFSETQ. The CDR3 loop reads CASSLRPAGESDTQYF. In nucleotides, the CDR3 is TGCGCCAGCAGCTTGCGTCCAGCGGGAGAATCAGATACGCAGTATTTT. Full variable domain (remainder filled in from reference TRBV5-1 and TRBJ2-3): KAGVTQTPRYLIKTRGQQVTLSCSPISGHRSVSWYQQTPGQGLQFLFEYFSETQRNKGNFPGRFSGRQFSNSRSEMNVSTLELGDSALYLCASSLRPAGESDTQYFGPGTRLTVL.